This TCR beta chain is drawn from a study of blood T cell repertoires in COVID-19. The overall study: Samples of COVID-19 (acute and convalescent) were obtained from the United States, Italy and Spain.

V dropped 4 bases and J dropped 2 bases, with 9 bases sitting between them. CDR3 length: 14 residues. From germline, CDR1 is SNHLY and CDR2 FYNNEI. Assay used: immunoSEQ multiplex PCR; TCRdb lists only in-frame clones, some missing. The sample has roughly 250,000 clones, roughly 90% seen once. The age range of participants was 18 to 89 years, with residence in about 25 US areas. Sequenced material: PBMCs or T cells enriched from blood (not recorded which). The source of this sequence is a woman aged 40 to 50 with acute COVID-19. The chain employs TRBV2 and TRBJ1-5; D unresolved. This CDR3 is CASSGAAGNQPQHF. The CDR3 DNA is TGTGCCAGCAGTGGTGCTGCGGGCAATCAGCCCCAGCATTTT.